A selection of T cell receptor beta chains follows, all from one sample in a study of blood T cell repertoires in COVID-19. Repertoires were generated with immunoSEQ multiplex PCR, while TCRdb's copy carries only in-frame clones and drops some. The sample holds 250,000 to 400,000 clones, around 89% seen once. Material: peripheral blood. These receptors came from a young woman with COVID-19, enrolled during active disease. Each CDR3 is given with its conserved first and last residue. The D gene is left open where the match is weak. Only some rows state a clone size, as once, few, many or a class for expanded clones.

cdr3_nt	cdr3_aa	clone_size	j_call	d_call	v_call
TGTGCCATCAGTAACGGGGGGCGTAGCTCCTACAATGAGCAGTTCTTC	CAISNGGRSSYNEQFF	.	TRBJ2-1	.	TRBV10-3
TGCGCCAGCAGCTTGGCCGGGACTAGCGGGGGCCGGATACAAGAGACCCAGTACTTC	CASSLAGTSGGRIQETQYF	.	TRBJ2-5	TRBD2	TRBV5-1
TGTGCCAGCAGCGGGTGGGCCGGGGGTTACTCTGGAAACACCATATATTTT	CASSGWAGGYSGNTIYF	.	TRBJ1-3	.	TRBV9
TGTGCCAGCAGCCCCCCGACCCGCGGTCCCCTCGAGCAGTTCTTC	CASSPPTRGPLEQFF	.	TRBJ2-1	.	TRBV7-9
TGTGCCAGCGGTCTCGGGAATCAGCCCCAGCATTTT	CASGLGNQPQHF	.	TRBJ1-5	.	TRBV28
TGTGCCAGCAGCTTAGCGGAACAGGGGGCTGGAAACACCATATATTTT	CASSLAEQGAGNTIYF	.	TRBJ1-3	TRBD1	TRBV7-8
TGTGCCAGCAGCTTATCGAGACAGGGGGCATCGGAGACCCAGTACTTC	CASSLSRQGASETQYF	.	TRBJ2-5	TRBD1	TRBV13
TGTGCCAGCAGCACGACAGGGTTCGGCAATCAGCCCCAGCATTTT	CASSTTGFGNQPQHF	.	TRBJ1-5	TRBD1	TRBV6-5
TGCGCCAGCAGCCAAGGAGAAAGCTATGGCTACACCTTC	CASSQGESYGYTF	.	TRBJ1-2	.	TRBV4-1
TGTGCCAGCAGCCCAAGAGCGGGAAACACCATATATTTT	CASSPRAGNTIYF	few	TRBJ1-3	.	TRBV9
TGTGCCAGCAGCGTAGGCCCAACAGGGCTCTATGGCTACACCTTC	CASSVGPTGLYGYTF	.	TRBJ1-2	.	TRBV9
TGTGCCAGCTCGGGGGGTCCGCTAGCGGCTAGCACAGATACGCAGTATTTT	CASSGGPLAASTDTQYF	.	TRBJ2-3	TRBD2	TRBV19
TGCGCCAGCAGCTTGGGACTAGCGGGGGCGAACACCGGGGAGCTGTTTTTT	CASSLGLAGANTGELFF	.	TRBJ2-2	TRBD2	TRBV5-1
TGTGCCAGCAGCCGCCGGGGGGCTAGCACAGATACGCAGTATTTT	CASSRRGASTDTQYF	.	TRBJ2-3	.	TRBV7-9
TGTGCCAGCAGCACCAGACAGGTGGGCAATGAGCAGTTCTTC	CASSTRQVGNEQFF	.	TRBJ2-1	.	TRBV11-1
TGTGCCAGCAGTGCAGGGCAGGGAGAGACCCAGTACTTC	CASSAGQGETQYF	.	TRBJ2-5	.	TRBV2
TGTGCCAGTAGACAGGGCTACAACTCCTACAATGAGCAGTTCTTC	CASRQGYNSYNEQFF	.	TRBJ2-1	.	TRBV19
TGTGCCAGCAGTTACTCCCCGCGGGGGAGGAACTATGGCTACACCTTC	CASSYSPRGRNYGYTF	.	TRBJ1-2	.	TRBV6-2/TRBV6-3
TGTGCCAGCAGCCCCGGGCAGGACTACACTGAAGCTTTCTTT	CASSPGQDYTEAFF	.	TRBJ1-1	.	TRBV7-9
TGCGCCAGCAGCCAAGAGCGATCCGGGGGTAAGTCACCCCTCCACTTT	CASSQERSGGKSPLHF	.	TRBJ1-6	.	TRBV4-3
TGTGCCAGCTTAGCGGGGGGTTCCTTGTGGACCCAGTACTTC	CASLAGGSLWTQYF	once	TRBJ2-5	TRBD2	TRBV7-2
TGTGCCAGCAGTTACTCGATGACAGGGGCCGGAAACACCATATATTTT	CASSYSMTGAGNTIYF	.	TRBJ1-3	TRBD1	TRBV6-5